This T cell receptor (beta chain) originates from a study of Graves' ophthalmopathy and Graves' hyperthyroidism (dated by TCRdb to 2017 to 2018). Broadly, across the study: Peripheral blood was collected at initial diagnosis, prior to any treatment. To tell Graves' ophthalmopathy apart from Graves' hyperthyroidism, and to predict which patients would progress to ophthalmopathy, the study relied on TCR beta repertoire signatures. In total, approximately 130 blood samples were TCR-sequenced: approximately 40 ophthalmopathy, about 75 hyperthyroidism and about 17 hyperthyroidism-to-ophthalmopathy patients. To explore V-J signatures that separate ophthalmopathy from hyperthyroidism, a discovery set of 95 to 100 patients was enrolled, consisting of 43 with ophthalmopathy and roughly 59 with stable hyperthyroidism. The independent validation cohort included around 19 hyperthyroidism patients plus 17 patients who later progressed from hyperthyroidism to ophthalmopathy. T-cell repertoires of thyroid tissue and blood were compared in over 5 hyperthyroidism patients. Following sampling, methimazole starting at 30 mg daily was administered to hyperthyroidism patients, and high-dose intravenous methylprednisolone was administered to ophthalmopathy patients. Results the study describes overall, beyond this receptor: Ophthalmopathy was separated from stable hyperthyroidism by the 13-signature model with around 88% sensitivity and less than 82% specificity in cross-validation and with 80%/75% in the test set. Sample size was not statistically predetermined, and group allocation was not concealed from the investigators. In validation, the model predicted ophthalmopathy progression with about 64% sensitivity and 72% to 80% specificity; some 13 predicted patients were CT-confirmed with GO in a median of approximately 6.5 months. Most expanded thyroid clonotypes with frequency above 0.001 were also detected in blood, suggesting blood repertoires may reflect the thyroid immune response.

From the germline V gene, CDR1 is KGHDR and CDR2 is SFDVKD. From the cysteine through the phenylalanine, the CDR3 covers 15 amino acids. The only DNA kept is the CDR3, 45 bases in frame from the first base. V is reduced by 0 bases and J by 6 bases, leaving a spacing of 10 bases between them. TCR beta CDR3 regions were amplified from RNA transcripts for repertoire sequencing. The first round was an RT-PCR using HTBI primers with the Qiagen OneStep RT-PCR kit, and this first round was followed by a second-round multiplex PCR, then size selection and purification. The libraries underwent paired-end sequencing with 100 bp reads on an Illumina HiSeq2000. Turning to the authors' computational methods: Reads were processed with SOAPnuke, discarding reads with adapters, uncalled bases, mean Phred below 15, or no exact constant-primer or identifier match. High-quality paired reads were merged with COPE v1.2.5. Each unique nucleotide sequence was treated as a clonotype, and MiTCR v1.1 was used to align the clonotypes to the IMGT TRB V, D and J references. The analysis was limited to V-J combinations with a frequency above 0.0001, which together covered 99.2% of repertoires. For each V-J combination, a TCR clonal expansion and chaos score was defined as the ratio of F50 clonal expansion to chaos observed in the TCRdist matrix. Features were reduced by Welch's t-statistics and random forest to some 13 V-J combinations, which fed a naive Bayes classifier. The similarity between thyroid and blood repertoires was quantified using the Morisita-Horn index. TCRdb trimmed public reads at Q25 via fastp, called clones via MiXCR and kept in-frame beta chains. One record per CDR3 amino acid sequence lists the most common genes and DNA. TCRdb's processing, not the authors' own work, is the source of the V and J calls. This sample comprises 200,000 to 300,000 distinct CDR3 sequences, roughly 50% of them detected only once. The ten largest make up less than 60% of the sample.

This clonotype was detected a few times. Its antigen remains undetermined. Per-base qualities were not stored, and no clone one base away is much larger. The ophthalmopathy patients had moderately to severely active disease, with a Clinical Activity Score of 3 or higher, a NOSPECS grade of 4 or higher, and a disease duration of less than 3 months. Patients with other autoimmune diseases, uncontrolled infections, pregnancy or lactation were excluded from the study. Diagnosis relied on clinical symptoms, serum thyroxine, TRAb, thyroid ultrasound and orbital computed tomography. Using Ficoll-Paque density gradient centrifugation, PBMCs were isolated from over 8.5 ml of fresh peripheral blood. Total RNA was extracted with Trizol reagent and quality-checked on an Agilent 2100 Bioanalyzer.

Material for sequencing was peripheral blood. The chain is encoded by TRBV24-1 joined to TRBJ2-2; no D segment can be confidently identified. This clonotype originated in an adult man with Graves' ophthalmopathy. At the DNA level, the sequence is TGTGCCACCAGTGATTTGCCCGGACGGTCCGGGGAGCTGTTTTTT. Its translation is CATSDLPGRSGELFF.